The rows below give T cell receptor beta chains drawn from one sample of a study of T cell responses to AZD1222 COVID-19 vaccine. Clones were read by immunoSEQ multiplex PCR, and TCRdb kept only the in-frame ones, dropping some. The sample consists of 200,000 or so clones, just over 90% of them appearing once. Sequencing was performed on peripheral blood, taken on day 0 of MenACWY control vaccination. These receptors were collected from an adult in good health. Each CDR3 is given with its conserved first and last residue. D genes are given only for firm matches. Clone size, where shown, is once, few, many, or a class for clones that have expanded.

D gene	clone size	V gene	J gene	CDR3 protein	CDR3 DNA
TRBD1	once	TRBV18	TRBJ1-6	CASSPTGWSPLHF	TGTGCCAGCTCACCGACAGGGTGGTCACCCCTCCACTTT
-	-	TRBV19	TRBJ1-2	CASSPMGNYGYTF	TGTGCCAGTAGCCCTATGGGGAACTATGGCTACACCTTC
-	-	TRBV3-1/TRBV3-2	TRBJ1-2	CASSQARQSVYGYTF	TGTGCCAGCAGCCAAGCTCGACAGTCCGTCTATGGCTACACCTTC
TRBD1	-	TRBV30	TRBJ1-5	CAWDRGNQPQHF	TGTGCCTGGGACAGGGGGAATCAGCCCCAGCATTTT
-	-	TRBV12-3/TRBV12-4	TRBJ1-1	CASSLVHSEAFF	TGTGCCAGCAGTTTAGTTCACAGTGAAGCTTTCTTT
-	-	TRBV7-2	TRBJ2-2	CASSFPTGELFF	TGTGCCAGCAGCTTTCCCACCGGGGAGCTGTTTTTT
TRBD1	-	TRBV5-1	TRBJ1-1	CASSAGTARRAFF	TGCGCCAGCAGCGCCGGGACAGCGAGGCGGGCTTTCTTT
-	once	TRBV5-1	TRBJ2-1	CASSGGRKGTWEDEQFF	TGCGCCAGCAGCGGGGGCCGTAAGGGTACTTGGGAAGATGAGCAGTTCTTC
-	-	TRBV29-1	TRBJ1-2	CSVTDNYGYTF	TGCAGCGTTACAGATAACTATGGCTACACCTTC
-	once	TRBV6-5	TRBJ1-1	CASSYRNTEAFF	TGTGCCAGCAGTTACAGAAACACTGAAGCTTTCTTT
TRBD1	-	TRBV28	TRBJ1-1	CASSLRPGGTEAFF	TGTGCCAGCAGTTTACGCCCAGGGGGTACTGAAGCTTTCTTT
-	-	TRBV28	TRBJ2-7	CASTITQGQIYEQYF	TGTGCCAGCACAATAACCCAGGGACAAATCTACGAGCAGTACTTC
-	once	TRBV28	TRBJ2-3	CASSLARSDTQYF	TGTGCCAGCAGTTTGGCTAGATCAGATACGCAGTATTTT
-	-	TRBV3-1/TRBV3-2	TRBJ2-2	CASSRARGGGPNTGELFF	TGTGCCAGCAGCCGGGCCCGAGGGGGGGGACCGAACACCGGGGAGCTGTTTTTT